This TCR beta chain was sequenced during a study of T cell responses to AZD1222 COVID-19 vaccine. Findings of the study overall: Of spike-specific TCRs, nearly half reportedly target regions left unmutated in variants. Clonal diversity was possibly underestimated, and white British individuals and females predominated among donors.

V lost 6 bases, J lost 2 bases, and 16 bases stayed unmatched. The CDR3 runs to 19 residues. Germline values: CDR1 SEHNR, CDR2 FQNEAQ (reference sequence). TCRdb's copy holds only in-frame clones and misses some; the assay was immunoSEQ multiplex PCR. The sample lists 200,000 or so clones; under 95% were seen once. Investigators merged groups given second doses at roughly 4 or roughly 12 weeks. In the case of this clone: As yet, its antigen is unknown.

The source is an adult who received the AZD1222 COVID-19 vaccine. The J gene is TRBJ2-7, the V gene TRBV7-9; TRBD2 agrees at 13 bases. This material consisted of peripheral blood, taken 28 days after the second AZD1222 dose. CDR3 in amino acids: CASSPTGTSGVFWTYEQYF. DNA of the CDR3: TGTGCCAGCAGTCCGACCGGGACTAGCGGGGTTTTTTGGACCTACGAGCAGTACTTC.